This TCR beta chain was recovered during a study of T cells after yellow fever vaccination. This CDR3 is built from 15 residues. Germline CDR1 reads SGHDT; CDR2 reads YYEEEE. The V segment lost 4 bases and the J segment 3 bases; nucleotides outside the gene matches: 4. This clonotype was detected ten times or more. One entry per CDR3 protein, called by TCRdb with MiXCR from the 5' RACE reads. Altogether 150,000 to 200,000 distinct CDR3 sequences are present, approximately 6.2% being singletons, with the ten largest covering just under 3%. The V gene is TRBV5-6, the J gene TRBJ2-1; the match to TRBD2 covers 10 bases. The specimen comprised CD4+ T cells sorted from PBMCs, sampled on the day of the first yellow fever vaccination. The source of this sequence is a man younger than 30 who received the YFV17D yellow fever vaccine. CDR3 sequence (DNA): TGTGCCAGCAGCCGAACTAGCGGGGTCTACAATGAGCAGTTCTTC. Its protein is CASSRTSGVYNEQFF.